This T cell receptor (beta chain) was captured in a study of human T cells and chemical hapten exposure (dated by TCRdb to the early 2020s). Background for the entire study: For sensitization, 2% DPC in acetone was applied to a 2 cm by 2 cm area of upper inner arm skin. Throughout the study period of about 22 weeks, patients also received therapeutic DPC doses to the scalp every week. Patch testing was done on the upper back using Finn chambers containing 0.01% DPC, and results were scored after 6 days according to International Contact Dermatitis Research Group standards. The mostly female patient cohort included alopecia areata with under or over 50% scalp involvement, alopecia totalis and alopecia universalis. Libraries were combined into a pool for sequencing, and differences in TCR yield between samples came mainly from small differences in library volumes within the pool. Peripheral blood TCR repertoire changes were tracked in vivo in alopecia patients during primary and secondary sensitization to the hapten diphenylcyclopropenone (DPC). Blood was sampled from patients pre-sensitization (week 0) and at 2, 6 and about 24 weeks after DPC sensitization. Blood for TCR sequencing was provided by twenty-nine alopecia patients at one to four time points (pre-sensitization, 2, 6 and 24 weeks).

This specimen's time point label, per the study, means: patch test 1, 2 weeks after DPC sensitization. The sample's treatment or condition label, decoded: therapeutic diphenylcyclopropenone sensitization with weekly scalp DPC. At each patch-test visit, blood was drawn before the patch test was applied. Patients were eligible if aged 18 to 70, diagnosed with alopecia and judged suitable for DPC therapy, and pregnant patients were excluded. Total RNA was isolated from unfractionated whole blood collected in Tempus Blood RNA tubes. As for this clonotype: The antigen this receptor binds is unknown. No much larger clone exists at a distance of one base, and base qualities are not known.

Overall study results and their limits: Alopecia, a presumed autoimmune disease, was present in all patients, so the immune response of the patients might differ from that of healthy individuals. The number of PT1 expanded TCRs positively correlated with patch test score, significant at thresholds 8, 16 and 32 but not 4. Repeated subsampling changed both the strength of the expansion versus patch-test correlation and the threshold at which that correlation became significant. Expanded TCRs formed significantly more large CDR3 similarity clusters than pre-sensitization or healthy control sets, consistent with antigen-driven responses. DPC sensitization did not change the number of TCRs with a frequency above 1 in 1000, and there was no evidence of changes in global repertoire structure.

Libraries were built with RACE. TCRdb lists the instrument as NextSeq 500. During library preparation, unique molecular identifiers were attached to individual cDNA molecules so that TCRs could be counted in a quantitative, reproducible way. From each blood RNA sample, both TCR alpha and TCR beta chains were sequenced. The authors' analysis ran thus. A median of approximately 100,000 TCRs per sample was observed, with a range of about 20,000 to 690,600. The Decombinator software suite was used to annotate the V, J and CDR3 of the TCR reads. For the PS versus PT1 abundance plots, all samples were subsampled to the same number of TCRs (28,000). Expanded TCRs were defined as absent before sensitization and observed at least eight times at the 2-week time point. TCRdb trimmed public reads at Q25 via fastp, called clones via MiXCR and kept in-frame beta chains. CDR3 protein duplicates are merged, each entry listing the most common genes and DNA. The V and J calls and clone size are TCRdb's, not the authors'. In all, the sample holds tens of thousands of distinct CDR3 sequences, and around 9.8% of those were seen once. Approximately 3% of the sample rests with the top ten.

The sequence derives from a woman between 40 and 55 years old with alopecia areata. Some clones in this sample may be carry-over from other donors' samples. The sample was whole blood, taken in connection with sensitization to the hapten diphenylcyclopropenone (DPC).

The encoded CDR3 is CASRGQVNTEAFF. The sequenced DNA: TGTGCCAGCAGGGGACAGGTGAACACTGAAGCTTTCTTT. The rearrangement combines TRBV6-2 or TRBV6-3 with TRBJ1-1, and 8 bases in between align with TRBD1. Via the germline V gene, CDR1 is MNHEY and CDR2 SVGEGT. The CDR3 measures 13 amino acids from cysteine to phenylalanine. Of all the DNA, just the CDR3 is kept, 39 bases in frame from base 1. From V the trimming removes 6 bases and from J it removes 0 bases, while the gene matches leave 0 bases of the junction unaccounted for.